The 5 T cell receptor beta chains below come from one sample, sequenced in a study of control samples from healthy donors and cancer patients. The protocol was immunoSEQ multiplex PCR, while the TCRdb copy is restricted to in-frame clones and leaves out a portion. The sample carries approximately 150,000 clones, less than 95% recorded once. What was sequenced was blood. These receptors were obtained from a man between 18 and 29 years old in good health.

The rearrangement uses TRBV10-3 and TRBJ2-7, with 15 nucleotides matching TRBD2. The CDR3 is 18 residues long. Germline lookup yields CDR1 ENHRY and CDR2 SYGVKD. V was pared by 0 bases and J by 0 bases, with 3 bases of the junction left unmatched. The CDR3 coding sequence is TGTGCCATCAGTGAGTCAGGGACTAGCGGGGGGCGCTCCTACGAGCAGTACTTC. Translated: CAISESGTSGGRSYEQYF.

The CDR3: CATSRGLQETQYF. The CDR3 coding sequence is TGTGCCACCAGCAGGGGGCTCCAAGAGACCCAGTACTTC. The gene calls are TRBV15 and TRBJ2-5, with D tentatively TRBD1 (5 bases). From germline, CDR1 is LNHNV and CDR2 YYDKDF (reference sequence). The CDR3 has 13 amino acids. V was trimmed by 3 bases and J by 1 base, leaving 6 bases between them.

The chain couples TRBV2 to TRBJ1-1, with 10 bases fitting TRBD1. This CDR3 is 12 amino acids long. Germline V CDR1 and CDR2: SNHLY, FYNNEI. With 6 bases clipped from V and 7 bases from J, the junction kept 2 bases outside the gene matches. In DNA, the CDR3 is TGTGCCAGCAGCGGGACAGGGGATGAAGCTTTCTTT. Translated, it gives CASSGTGDEAFF.

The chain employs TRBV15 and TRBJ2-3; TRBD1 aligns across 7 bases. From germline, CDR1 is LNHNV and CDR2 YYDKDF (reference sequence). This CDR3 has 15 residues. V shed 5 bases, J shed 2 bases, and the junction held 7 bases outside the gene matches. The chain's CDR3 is CATSSRDRYTDTQYF. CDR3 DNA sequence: TGTGCCACCAGCTCCCGGGACAGATACACAGATACGCAGTATTTT.

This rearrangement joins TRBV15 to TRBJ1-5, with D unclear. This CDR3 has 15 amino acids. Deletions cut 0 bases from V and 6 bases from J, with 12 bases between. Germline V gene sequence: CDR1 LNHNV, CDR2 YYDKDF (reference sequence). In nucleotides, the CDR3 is TGTGCCACCAGCAGAGATATGGGGTTCGGTCAGCCCCAGCATTTT. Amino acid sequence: CATSRDMGFGQPQHF.